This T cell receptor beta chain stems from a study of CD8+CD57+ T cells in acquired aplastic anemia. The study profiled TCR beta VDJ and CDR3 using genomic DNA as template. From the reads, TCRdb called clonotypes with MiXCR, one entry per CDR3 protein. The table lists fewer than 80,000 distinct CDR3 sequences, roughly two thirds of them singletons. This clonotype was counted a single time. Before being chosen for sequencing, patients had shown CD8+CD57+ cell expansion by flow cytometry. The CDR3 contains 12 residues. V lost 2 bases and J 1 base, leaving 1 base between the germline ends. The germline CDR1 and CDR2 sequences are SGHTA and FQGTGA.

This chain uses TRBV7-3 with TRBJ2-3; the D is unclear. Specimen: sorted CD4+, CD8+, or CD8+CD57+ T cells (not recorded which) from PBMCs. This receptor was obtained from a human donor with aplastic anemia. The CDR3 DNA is TGTGCCAGCAGCTTACGCACAGATACGCAGTATTTT. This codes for CASSLRTDTQYF. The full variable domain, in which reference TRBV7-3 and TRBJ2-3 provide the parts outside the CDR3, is GAGVSQTPSNKVTEKGKYVELRCDPISGHTALYWYRQSLGQGPEFLIYFQGTGAADDSGLPNDRFFAVRPEGSVSTLKIQRTERGDSAVYLCASSLRTDTQYFGPGTRLTVL.